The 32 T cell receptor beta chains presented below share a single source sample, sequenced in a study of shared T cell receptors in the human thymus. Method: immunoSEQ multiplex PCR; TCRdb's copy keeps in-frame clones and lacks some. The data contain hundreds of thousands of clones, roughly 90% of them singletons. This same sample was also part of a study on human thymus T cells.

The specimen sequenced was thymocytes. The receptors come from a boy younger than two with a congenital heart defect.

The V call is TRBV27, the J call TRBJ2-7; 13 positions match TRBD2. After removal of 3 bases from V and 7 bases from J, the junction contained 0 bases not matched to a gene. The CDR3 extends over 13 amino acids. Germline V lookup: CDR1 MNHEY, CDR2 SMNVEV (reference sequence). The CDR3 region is CASSLGLAGEQYF. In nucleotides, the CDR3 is TGTGCCAGCAGTTTGGGACTAGCGGGAGAGCAGTACTTC.

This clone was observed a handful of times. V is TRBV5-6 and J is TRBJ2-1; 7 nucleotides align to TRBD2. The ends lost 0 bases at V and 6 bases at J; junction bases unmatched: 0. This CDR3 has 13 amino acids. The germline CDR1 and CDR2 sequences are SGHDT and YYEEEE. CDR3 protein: CASSLGTSNEQFF. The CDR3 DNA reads TGTGCCAGCAGCTTGGGGACTAGCAATGAGCAGTTCTTC.

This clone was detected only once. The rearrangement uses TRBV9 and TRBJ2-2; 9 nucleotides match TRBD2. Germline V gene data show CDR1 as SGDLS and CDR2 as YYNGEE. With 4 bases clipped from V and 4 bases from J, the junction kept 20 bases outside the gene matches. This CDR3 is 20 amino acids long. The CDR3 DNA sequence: TGTGCCAGCAGCCCCTCAACAGACAGGTTAGCGGGAGAGAGCACCGGGGAGCTGTTTTTT. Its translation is CASSPSTDRLAGESTGELFF. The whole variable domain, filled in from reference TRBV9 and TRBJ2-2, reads DSGVTQTPKHLITATGQRVTLRCSPRSGDLSVYWYQQSLDQGLQFLIQYYNGEERAKGNILERFSAQQFPDLHSELNLSSLELGDSALYFCASSPSTDRLAGESTGELFFGEGSRLTVL.

CDR3 DNA sequence: TGTGCCAGCAGACCCAAAGGGACTGCGAACACCGGGGAGCTGTTTTTT. It specifies CASRPKGTANTGELFF. The chain employs TRBV27 and TRBJ2-2; a possible D gene is TRBD2 (6 bases). The CDR3 covers 16 residues. CDR1 and CDR2 (germline): MNHEY, SMNVEV (reference sequence). V lost 6 bases to trimming and J lost 0 bases, with 14 bases between them.

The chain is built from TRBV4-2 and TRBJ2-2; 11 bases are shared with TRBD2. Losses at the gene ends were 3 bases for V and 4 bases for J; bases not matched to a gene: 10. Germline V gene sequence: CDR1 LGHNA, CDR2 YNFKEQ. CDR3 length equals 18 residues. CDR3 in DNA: TGTGCCAGCAGCCAGCACTCCGGGACTAGCGGCACCACCGGGGAGCTGTTTTTT. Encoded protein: CASSQHSGTSGTTGELFF.

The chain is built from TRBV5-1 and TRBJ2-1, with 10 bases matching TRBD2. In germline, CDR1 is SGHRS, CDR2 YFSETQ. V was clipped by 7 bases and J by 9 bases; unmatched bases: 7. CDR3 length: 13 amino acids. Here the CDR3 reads CASGEREGGEQFF. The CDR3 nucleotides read TGCGCCAGCGGGGAGCGGGAGGGGGGTGAGCAGTTCTTC.

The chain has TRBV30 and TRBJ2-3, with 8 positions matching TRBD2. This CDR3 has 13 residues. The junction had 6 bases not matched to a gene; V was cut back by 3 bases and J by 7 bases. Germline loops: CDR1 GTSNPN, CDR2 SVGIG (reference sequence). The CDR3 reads CAWSGRAVNTQYF. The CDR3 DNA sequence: TGTGCCTGGAGCGGGAGGGCCGTAAATACGCAGTATTTT.

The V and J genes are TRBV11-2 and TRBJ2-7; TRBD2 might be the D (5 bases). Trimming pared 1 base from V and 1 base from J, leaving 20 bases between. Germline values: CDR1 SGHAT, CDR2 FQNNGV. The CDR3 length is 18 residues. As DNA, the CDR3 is TGTGCCAGCAGCTTAGGGGTGGCGGAGCGGTCAGATTCCTACGAGCAGTACTTC. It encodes CASSLGVAERSDSYEQYF.

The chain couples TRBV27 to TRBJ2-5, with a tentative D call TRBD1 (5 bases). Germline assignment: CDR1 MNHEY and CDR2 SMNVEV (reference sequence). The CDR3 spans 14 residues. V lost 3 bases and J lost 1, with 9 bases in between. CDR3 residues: CASSLGQGQETQYF. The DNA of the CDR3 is TGTGCCAGCAGTTTGGGTCAGGGCCAAGAGACCCAGTACTTC.

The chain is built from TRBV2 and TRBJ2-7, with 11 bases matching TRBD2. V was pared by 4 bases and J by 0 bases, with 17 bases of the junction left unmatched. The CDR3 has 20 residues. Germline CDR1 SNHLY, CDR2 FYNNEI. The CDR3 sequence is CASSVGETSGNEASSYEQYF. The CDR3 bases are TGTGCCAGCAGTGTAGGGGAGACTAGCGGGAATGAGGCAAGCTCCTACGAGCAGTACTTC.

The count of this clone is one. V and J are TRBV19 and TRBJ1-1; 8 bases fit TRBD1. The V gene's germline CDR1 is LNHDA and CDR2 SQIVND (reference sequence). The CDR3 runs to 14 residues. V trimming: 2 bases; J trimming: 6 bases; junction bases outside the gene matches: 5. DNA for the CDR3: TGTGCCAGTAGTATACGGACAGGGCGCGCTGAAGCTTTCTTT. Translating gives CASSIRTGRAEAFF.

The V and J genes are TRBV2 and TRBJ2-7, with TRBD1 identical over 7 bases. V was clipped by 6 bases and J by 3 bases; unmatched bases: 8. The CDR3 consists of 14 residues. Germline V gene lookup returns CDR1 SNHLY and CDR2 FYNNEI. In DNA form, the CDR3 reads TGTGCCAGCAGGCACCGGGACAGAGACTACGAGCAGTACTTC. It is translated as CASRHRDRDYEQYF.

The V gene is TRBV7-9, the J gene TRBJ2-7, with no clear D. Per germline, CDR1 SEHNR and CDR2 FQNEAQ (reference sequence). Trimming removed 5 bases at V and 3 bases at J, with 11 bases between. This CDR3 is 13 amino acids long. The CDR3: CASSPDTNYEQYF. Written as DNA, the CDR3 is TGTGCCAGCAGCCCGGATACTAACTACGAGCAGTACTTC.

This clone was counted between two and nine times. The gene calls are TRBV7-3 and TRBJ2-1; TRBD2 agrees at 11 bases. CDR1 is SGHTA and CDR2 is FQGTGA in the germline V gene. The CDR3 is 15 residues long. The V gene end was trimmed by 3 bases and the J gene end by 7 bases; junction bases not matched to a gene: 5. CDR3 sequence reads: CASSLGTSGRNEQFF. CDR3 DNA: TGTGCCAGCAGCTTGGGGACTAGCGGACGAAATGAGCAGTTCTTC.

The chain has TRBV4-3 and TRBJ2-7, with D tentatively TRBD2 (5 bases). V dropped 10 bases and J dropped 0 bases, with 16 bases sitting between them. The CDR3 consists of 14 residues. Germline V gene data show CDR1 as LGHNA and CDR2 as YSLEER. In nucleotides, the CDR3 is TGCGCCACAAGAAGGACGGCGGGCTCCTACGAGCAGTACTTC. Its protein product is CATRRTAGSYEQYF.

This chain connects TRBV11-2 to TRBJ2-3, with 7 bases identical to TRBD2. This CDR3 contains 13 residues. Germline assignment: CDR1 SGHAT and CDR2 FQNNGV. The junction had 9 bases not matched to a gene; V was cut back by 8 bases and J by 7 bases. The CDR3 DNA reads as TGTGCCAGCTCACCCCCGGGGGGTAATACGCAGTATTTT. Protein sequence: CASSPPGGNTQYF. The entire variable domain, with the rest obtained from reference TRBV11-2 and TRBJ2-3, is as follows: EAGVAQSPRYKIIEKRQSVAFWCNPISGHATLYWYQQILGQGPKLLIQFQNNGVVDDSQLPKDRFSAERLKGVDSTLKIQPAKLEDSAVYLCASSPPGGNTQYFGPGTRLTVL.

The CDR3 DNA follows: TGTGCCAGCAAATCACGTGGCGGGGTAGACACAGATACGCAGTATTTT. This encodes CASKSRGGVDTDTQYF. The genes are TRBV7-2 and TRBJ2-3, with D possibly matching TRBD2 (6 bases). Germline CDR1 and CDR2: SGHTA and FQGNSA. CDR3 size: 16 residues. V lost 7 bases and J lost 2, with 19 bases in between.

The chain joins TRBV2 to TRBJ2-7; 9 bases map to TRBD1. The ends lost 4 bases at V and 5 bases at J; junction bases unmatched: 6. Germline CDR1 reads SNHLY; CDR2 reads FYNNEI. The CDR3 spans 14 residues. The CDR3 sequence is CASSAGTGSNEQYF. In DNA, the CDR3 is TGTGCCAGCAGTGCTGGGACAGGGAGCAACGAGCAGTACTTC.

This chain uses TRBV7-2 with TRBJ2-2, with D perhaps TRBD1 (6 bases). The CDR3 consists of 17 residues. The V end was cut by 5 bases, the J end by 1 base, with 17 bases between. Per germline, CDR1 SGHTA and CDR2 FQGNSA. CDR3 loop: CASSPPPGVRNTGELFF. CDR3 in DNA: TGTGCCAGCAGCCCGCCCCCAGGGGTACGGAACACCGGGGAGCTGTTTTTT.

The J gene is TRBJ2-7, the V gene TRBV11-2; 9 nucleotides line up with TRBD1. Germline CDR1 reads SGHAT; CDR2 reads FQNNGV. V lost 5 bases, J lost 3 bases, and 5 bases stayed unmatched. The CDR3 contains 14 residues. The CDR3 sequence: CASSPTGGGYEQYF. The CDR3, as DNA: TGTGCCAGCAGCCCCACAGGGGGCGGCTACGAGCAGTACTTC.

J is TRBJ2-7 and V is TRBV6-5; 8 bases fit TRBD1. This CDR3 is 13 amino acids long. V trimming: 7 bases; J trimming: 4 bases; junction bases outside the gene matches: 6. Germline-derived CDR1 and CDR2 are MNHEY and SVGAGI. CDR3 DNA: TGTGCCAGCAAAGGACAGGGTCGGTACGAGCAGTACTTC. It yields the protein CASKGQGRYEQYF.

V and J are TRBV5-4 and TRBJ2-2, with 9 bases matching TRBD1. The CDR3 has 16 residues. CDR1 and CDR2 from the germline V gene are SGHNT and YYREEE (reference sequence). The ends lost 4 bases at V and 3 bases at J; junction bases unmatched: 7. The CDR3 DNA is TGTGCCAGCAGCCGGGGACAGGGTCTGGACACCGGGGAGCTGTTTTTT. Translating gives CASSRGQGLDTGELFF. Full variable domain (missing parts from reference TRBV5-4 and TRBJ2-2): ETGVTQSPTHLIKTRGQQVTLRCSSQSGHNTVSWYQQALGQGPQFIFQYYREEENGRGNFPPRFSGLQFPNYSSELNVNALELDDSALYLCASSRGQGLDTGELFFGEGSRLTVL.

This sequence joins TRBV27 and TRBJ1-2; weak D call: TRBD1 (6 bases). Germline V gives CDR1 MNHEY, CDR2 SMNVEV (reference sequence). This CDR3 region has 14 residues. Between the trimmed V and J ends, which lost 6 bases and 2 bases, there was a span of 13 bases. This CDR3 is CASRPLQGNYGYTF. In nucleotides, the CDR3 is TGTGCCAGCAGGCCACTACAGGGAAACTATGGCTACACCTTC.

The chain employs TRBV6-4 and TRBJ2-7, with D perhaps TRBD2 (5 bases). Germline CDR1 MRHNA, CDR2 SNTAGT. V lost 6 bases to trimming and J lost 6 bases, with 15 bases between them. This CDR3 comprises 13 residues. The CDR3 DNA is TGTGCCAGCAGCGCACAGTTCGGAGGCGAGCAGTACTTC. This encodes CASSAQFGGEQYF.

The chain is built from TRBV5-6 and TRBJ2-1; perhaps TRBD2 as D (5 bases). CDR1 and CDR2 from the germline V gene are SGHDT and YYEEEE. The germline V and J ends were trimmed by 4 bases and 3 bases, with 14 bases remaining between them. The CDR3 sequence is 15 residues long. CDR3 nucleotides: TGTGCCAGCAGCCCTGGGAAGGGAGTCTACAATGAGCAGTTCTTC. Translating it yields CASSPGKGVYNEQFF.

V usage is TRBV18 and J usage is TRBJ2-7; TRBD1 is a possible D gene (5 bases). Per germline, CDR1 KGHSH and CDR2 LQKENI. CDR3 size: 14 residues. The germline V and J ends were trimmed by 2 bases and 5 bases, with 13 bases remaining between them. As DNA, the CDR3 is TGTGCCAGCTCACCAATGACAGCGAGACACGAGCAGTACTTC. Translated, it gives CASSPMTARHEQYF. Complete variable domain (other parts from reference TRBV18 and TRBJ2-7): NAGVMQNPRHLVRRRGQEARLRCSPMKGHSHVYWYRQLPEEGLKFMVYLQKENIIDESGMPKERFSAEFPKEGPSILRIQQVVRGDSAAYFCASSPMTARHEQYFGPGTRLTVT.

The CDR3 nucleotides are TGTGCCAGCAGTTACGGCAGAGGGGGAGCCACTGAAGCTTTCTTT. It is translated as CASSYGRGGATEAFF. The chain links TRBV6-6 to TRBJ1-1; D may be TRBD1 (6 bases). Germline V gives CDR1 MNHNY, CDR2 SVGAGI (reference sequence). The CDR3 has 15 amino acids. The germline V and J ends were trimmed by 2 bases and 4 bases, with 14 bases remaining between them.

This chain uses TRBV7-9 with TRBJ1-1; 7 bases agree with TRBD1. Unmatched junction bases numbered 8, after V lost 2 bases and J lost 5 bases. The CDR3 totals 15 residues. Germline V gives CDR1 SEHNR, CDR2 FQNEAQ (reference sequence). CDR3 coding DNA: TGTGCCAGCAGCTTATTGAGGGGGCCGGGAACTGAAGCTTTCTTT. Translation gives CASSLLRGPGTEAFF. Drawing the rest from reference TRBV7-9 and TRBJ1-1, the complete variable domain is DTGVSQNPRHKITKRGQNVTFRCDPISEHNRLYWYRQTLGQGPEFLTYFQNEAQLEKSRLLSDRFSAERPKGSFSTLEIQRTEQGDSAMYLCASSLLRGPGTEAFFGQGTRLTVV.

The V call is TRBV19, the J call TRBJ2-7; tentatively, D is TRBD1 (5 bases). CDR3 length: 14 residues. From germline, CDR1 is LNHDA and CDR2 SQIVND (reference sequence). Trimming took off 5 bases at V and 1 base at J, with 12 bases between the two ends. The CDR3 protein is CASSPRTSSYEQYF. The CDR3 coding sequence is TGTGCCAGTAGTCCCCGGACAAGTTCCTACGAGCAGTACTTC.

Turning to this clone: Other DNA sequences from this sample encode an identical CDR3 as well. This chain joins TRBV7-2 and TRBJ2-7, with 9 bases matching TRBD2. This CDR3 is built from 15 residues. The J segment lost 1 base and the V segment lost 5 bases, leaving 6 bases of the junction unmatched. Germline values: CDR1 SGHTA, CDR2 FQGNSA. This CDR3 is CASSPGLAGSYEQYF. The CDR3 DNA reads TGTGCCAGCAGCCCCGGTCTAGCGGGATCCTACGAGCAGTACTTC.

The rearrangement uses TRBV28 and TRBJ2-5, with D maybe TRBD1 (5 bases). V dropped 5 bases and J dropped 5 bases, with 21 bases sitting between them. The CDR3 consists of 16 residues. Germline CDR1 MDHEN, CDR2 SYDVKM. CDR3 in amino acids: CASSHRTQGAKETQYF. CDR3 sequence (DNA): TGTGCCAGCAGTCACCGGACACAAGGGGCCAAGGAGACCCAGTACTTC.

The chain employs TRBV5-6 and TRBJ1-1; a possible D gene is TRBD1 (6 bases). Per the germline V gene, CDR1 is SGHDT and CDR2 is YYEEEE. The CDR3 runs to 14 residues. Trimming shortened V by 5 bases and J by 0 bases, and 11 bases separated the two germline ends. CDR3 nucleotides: TGTGCCAGCAGTCAGGGACAAATGAACACTGAAGCTTTCTTT. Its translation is CASSQGQMNTEAFF.